What follows describes a single T cell receptor beta chain. Its antigen is not yet known. Within one base of it there is no much larger clone, and no base qualities were kept. The data belong to a study of T cell responses to AZD1222 COVID-19 vaccine (dated by TCRdb to the early 2020s). Study-level background: A total of just over 230 trial participants underwent TCR sequencing, of whom around 210 had received two doses of AZD1222 and some 25 had received two doses of the MenACWY control vaccine. Trial participants were enrolled into age subgroups of 18-55, 56-69 and 70-plus years, which contained 148, 28 and 57 TCR-sequenced participants, respectively. Findings and caveats that apply to the study as a whole: CD4 TCRs associated with the vaccine covered the entire spike protein, and the dominant responses were in regions 160-218 and 743-854. Because no samples from the day 14 peak response were available, repertoires could be characterized only after the peak T cell response. The 56-69-year group was small, and its depth increase did not reach significance, likely because of low power. Participants were mostly white British, with more females than males. The authors suggested clonal diversity may have been underestimated. Conclusions about previously exposed vaccinees are limited, since just 6 or 7 AZD1222 recipients were seropositive for SARS-CoV-2 at baseline. After two AZD1222 doses, both the breadth and the depth of spike-specific TCRs were significantly higher than at day 0 and than in MenACWY recipients. Reportedly, close to half of the unique spike-specific TCRs recognized epitopes lying outside the regions that are mutated in the B.1.351 and B.1.1.7 variants.

The CDR3 regions of human TCRbeta chains were analyzed by immunosequencing. The authors processed their data as follows. Repertoire TCRs were matched against a reference library of SARS-CoV-2-specific TCRs generated with the MIRA antigen-specificity platform. Breadth was defined as the fraction of unique TCRs that were SARS-CoV-2-associated, and depth was defined as the fraction of total T cells that were SARS-CoV-2-associated. Using the MIRA data, every spike-specific TCR was mapped to the spike region that the TCR reacted to and assigned to either a CD4 or a CD8 class. Log10-transformed breadth and depth values were compared by one-way ANOVA with Sidak's multiple comparisons tests. TCRdb re-hosts the immuneACCESS table, in-frame sequences only. Its copies lack some clones; in the studies checked, an unresolved V gene accounts for under half of them, and the cause for the rest is not known. V, J and clone size reflect that table, while D and trimming were determined from the DNA. A total of approximately 150,000 clones appear in this sample, more than 80% of them only once. The biggest ten clones account for 7% to 9% of the sample.

The intended sense of this specimen's time point label: about 28 days (+/-7) after the second vaccine dose. The meaning of the sample's treatment or condition label: meningococcal conjugate vaccine given as trial control. Vaccinee samples came from UK trials COV001 and COV002, including a single-blind randomized controlled phase 2/3 trial of AZD1222 (ChAdOx1 nCoV-19) in healthy adults. For TCRbeta chain sequencing, PBMC samples were collected from trial participants at day 0 and at day 28 after the second dose. Trimming takes 3 bases off V and 4 bases off J; junction bases not matched to a gene: 6. CDR1 and CDR2 were assigned from the germline V gene (reference sequence) as DFQATT and SNEGSKA. From the cysteine through the phenylalanine, the CDR3 covers 16 amino acids. The DNA shown is the 48-base CDR3, in frame from base 1.

Recombination joined TRBV20-1 with TRBJ2-1; TRBD2 fits 13 bases in the junction. This TCR derives from an adult who received the MenACWY meningococcal vaccine as a control. The source material was peripheral blood, sampled 28 days after the second dose of the MenACWY control vaccine. Here the CDR3 is given as CSASRLAGGHYNEQFF. The nucleotide sequence is TGCAGTGCTAGTCGACTAGCGGGGGGCCATTACAATGAGCAGTTCTTC.